This T cell receptor beta chain originates from a study of CD8+ T cells in alopecia areata. The CDR3 runs to 14 residues. V was trimmed by 1 base and J by 1 base, leaving 10 bases between them. Per germline, CDR1 GTSNPN and CDR2 SVGIG (reference sequence). Reverse transcribed after extraction, RNA yielded cDNA as the sequencing template. Assay used: immunoSEQ multiplex PCR; TCRdb lists only in-frame clones, some missing. The table records 250,000 or so clones, 67% of them present only once. The sequence came from a human donor with alopecia areata. The starting material was CD4+ T cells sorted from blood, obtained at week 0. The genes are TRBV30 and TRBJ1-1; D remains ambiguous. Written as DNA, the CDR3 is TGTGCCTGGAGTGCCTCACAGAGGAACACTGAAGCTTTCTTT. Translation gives CAWSASQRNTEAFF.